This T cell receptor (beta chain) was captured in a study of Ad26.COV2.S vaccination and SARS-CoV-2 variants. Turning to the study itself: Participants got Ad26.COV2.S intramuscularly, once or twice 56 days apart.

On this clone: The antigen is undetermined.

Sequencing used immunoSEQ multiplex PCR; TCRdb keeps in-frame clones, though not all of them. The sample records about 350,000 clones, about 88% being singletons. General observations from the study: People who got the vaccine had more spike-specific TCR breadth than people who got placebo.

This sample's treatment: approximately 18 received Ad26.COV2.S at low or high dose, single or two shots; 5 received placebo; per-sample allocation not given. The investigators took samples on day 63 after the first vaccine or placebo injection. Wuhan-strain spike was delivered by a replication-incompetent Ad26 vector. This material consisted of peripheral blood, taken in a trial of Ad26.COV2.S vaccine versus placebo. The origin of this receptor is a person between 18 and 65 years old who received the Ad26.COV2.S COVID-19 vaccine or a placebo.

The CDR3 DNA is TGCGCCAGCAGCCCACCAGGGACTAACGAGCAGTACTTC. It codes for CASSPPGTNEQYF. The gene calls are TRBV4-3 and TRBJ2-7, with 7 bases aligning to TRBD2. The CDR3 loop spans 13 amino acids. V shed 4 bases, J shed 5 bases, and the junction held 5 bases outside the gene matches. Germline CDR1 reads LGHNA; CDR2 reads YSLEER.